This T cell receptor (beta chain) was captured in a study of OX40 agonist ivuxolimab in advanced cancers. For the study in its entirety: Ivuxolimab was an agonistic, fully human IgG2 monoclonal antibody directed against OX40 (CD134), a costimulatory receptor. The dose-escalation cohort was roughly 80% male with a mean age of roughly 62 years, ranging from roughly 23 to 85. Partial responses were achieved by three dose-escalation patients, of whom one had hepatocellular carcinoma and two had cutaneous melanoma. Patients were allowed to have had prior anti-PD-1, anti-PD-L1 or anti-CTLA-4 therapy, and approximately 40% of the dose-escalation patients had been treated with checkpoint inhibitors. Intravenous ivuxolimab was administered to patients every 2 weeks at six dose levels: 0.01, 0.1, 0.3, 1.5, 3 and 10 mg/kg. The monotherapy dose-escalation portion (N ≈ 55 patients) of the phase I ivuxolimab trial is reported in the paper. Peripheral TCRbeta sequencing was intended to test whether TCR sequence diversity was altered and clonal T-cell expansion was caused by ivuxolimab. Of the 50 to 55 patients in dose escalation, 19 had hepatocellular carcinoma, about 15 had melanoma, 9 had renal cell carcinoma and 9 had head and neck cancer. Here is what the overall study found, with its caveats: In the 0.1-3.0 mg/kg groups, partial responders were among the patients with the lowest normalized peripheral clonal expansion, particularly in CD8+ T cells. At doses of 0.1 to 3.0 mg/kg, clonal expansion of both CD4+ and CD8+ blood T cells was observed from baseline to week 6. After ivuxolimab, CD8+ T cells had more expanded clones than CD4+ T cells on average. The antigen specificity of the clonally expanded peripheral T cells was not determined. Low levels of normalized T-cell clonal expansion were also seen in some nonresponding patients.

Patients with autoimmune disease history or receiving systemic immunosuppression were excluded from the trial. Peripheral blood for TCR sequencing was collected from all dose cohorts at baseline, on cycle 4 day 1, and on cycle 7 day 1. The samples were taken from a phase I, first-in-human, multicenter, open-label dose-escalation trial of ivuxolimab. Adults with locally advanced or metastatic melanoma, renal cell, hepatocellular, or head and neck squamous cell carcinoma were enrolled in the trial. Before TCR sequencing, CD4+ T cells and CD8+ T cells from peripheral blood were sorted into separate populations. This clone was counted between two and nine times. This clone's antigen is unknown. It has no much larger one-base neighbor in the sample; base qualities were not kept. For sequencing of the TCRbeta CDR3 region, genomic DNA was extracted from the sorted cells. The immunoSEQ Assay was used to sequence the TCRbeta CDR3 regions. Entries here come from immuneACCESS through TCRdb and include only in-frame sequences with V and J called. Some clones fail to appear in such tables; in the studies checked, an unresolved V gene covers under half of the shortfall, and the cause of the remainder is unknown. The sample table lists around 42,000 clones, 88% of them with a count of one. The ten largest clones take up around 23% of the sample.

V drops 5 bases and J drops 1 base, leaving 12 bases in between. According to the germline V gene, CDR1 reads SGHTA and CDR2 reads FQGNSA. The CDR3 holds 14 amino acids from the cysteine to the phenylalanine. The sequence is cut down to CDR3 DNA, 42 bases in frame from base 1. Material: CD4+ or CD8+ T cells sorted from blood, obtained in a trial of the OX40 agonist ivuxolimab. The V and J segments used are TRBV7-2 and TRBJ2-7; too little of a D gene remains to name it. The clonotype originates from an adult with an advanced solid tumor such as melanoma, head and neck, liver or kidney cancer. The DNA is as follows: TGTGCCAGCAGCCCCGACTGGAAATCCTACGAGCAGTACTTC. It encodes CASSPDWKSYEQYF. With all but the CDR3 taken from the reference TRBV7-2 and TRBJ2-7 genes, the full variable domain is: GAGVSQSPSNKVTEKGKDVELRCDPISGHTALYWYRQSLGQGLEFLIYFQGNSAPDKSGLPSDRFSAERTGGSVSTLTIQRTQQEDSAVYLCASSPDWKSYEQYFGPGTRLTVT.